The sequence of this T cell receptor (beta chain) was determined in a study of long-term antiretroviral therapy in people with HIV. Findings of the study overall: Clones showing expansion before ART dominated the repertoire at all time points. The range of CDR3 lengths in HIV repertoires proved narrower than that found in controls. The study found that diversity rose after ART but stayed below transplant donor controls.

CDR1 is MDHEN, CDR2 SYDVKM, per germline. V was trimmed by 2 bases and J by 7 bases, leaving 8 bases between them. The CDR3 totals 12 residues. About this clone itself: Antigen specificity is unknown.

They ran version v3.0 of the immunoSEQ assay at survey level. This table comes from immunoSEQ multiplex PCR, and its TCRdb copy is limited to in-frame clones, with some not included. Among fewer than 25,000 clones listed, 85% to 95% were seen once. The cryopreserved samples used held roughly 0.95-10 million PBMC prior to extraction of DNA. The chain joins TRBV28 to TRBJ1-1; D gene uncertain. This clonotype originated in a woman aged 45-59 years with HIV. The sample was unsorted PBMCs, taken less than 5 years after starting antiretroviral therapy. The CDR3: CASSLRQVEAFF. The CDR3 nucleotides are TGTGCCAGCAGTTTACGGCAGGTTGAAGCTTTCTTT.